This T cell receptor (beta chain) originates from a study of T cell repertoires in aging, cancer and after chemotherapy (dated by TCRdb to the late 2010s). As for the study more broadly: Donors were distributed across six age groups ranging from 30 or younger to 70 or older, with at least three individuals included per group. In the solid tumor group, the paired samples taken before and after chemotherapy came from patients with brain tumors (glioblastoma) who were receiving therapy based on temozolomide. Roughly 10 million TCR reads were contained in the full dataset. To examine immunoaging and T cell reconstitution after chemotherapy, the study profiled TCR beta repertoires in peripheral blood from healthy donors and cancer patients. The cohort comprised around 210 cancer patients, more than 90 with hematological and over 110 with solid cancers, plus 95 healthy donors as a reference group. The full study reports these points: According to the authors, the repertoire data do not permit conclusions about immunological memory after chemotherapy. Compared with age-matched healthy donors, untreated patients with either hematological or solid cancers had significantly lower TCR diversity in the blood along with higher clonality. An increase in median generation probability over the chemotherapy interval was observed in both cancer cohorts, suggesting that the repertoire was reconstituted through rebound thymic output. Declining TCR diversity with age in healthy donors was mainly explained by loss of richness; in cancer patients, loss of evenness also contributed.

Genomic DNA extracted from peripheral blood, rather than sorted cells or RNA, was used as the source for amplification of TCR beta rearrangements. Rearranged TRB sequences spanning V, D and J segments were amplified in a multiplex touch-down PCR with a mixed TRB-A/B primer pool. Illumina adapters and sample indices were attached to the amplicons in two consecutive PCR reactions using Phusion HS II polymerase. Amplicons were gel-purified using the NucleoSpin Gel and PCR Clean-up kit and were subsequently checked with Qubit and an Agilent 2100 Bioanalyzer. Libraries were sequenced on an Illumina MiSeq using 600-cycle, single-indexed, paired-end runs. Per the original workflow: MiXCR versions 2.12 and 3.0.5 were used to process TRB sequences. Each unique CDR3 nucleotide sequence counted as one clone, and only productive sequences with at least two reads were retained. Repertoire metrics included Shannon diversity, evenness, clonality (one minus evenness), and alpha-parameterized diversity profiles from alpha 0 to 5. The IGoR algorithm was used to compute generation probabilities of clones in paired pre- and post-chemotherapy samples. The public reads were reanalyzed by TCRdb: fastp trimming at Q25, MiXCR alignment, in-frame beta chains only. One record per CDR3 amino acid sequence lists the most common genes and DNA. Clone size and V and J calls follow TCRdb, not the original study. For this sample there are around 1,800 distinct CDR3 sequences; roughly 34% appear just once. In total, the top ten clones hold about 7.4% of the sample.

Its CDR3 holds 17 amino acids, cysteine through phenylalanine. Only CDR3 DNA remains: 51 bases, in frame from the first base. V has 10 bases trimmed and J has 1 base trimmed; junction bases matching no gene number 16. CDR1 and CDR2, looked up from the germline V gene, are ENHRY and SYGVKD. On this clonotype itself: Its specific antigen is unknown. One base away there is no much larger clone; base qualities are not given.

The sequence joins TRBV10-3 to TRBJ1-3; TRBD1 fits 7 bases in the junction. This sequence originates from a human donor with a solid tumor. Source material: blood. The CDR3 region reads CASSQRMTGKSGNTIYF. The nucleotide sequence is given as TGTGCCAGCAGCCAGAGAATGACAGGGAAATCTGGAAACACCATATATTTT.